The T cell receptor beta chain described here comes from a study of sequential checkpoint blockade in melanoma. Looking at the study overall: Each arm's sequence ended with maintenance nivolumab. DNA from more than 75 pretreatment tumor samples underwent TCRβ immunosequencing.

Assay used: immunoSEQ multiplex PCR; TCRdb lists only in-frame clones, some missing. The sample includes approximately 2,000 clones, about a sixth of them seen just once. A note on this clone: What it recognizes is unknown.

Notes on the study in general: About 30 times likelier clinical benefit followed increased tumor T-cell fraction and clonality.

The treatment: randomized to nivolumab then ipilimumab (arm A) or the reverse (arm B). The CDR3 has 12 residues. Germline V lookup: CDR1 MDHEN, CDR2 SYDVKM. Trimming cost V 4 bases and J 4 bases, with 5 bases left between them. Sequenced material: tumor tissue (inferred from file names), taken from a patient given nivolumab and ipilimumab in sequence. This TCR was recovered from a human donor with melanoma. The chain combines TRBV28 with TRBJ1-5; D not resolved. In nucleotides, the CDR3 is TGTGCCAGCAGTTACCGGAATCAGCCCCAGCATTTT. Translating it yields CASSYRNQPQHF.